This T cell receptor beta chain was observed in a study of T cell changes during pregnancy in multiple sclerosis. This clone was seen only once. The method was immunoSEQ multiplex PCR; TCRdb's version includes in-frame clones alone and lacks a portion of them. The sample shows 55,000 to 65,000 clones, just under 95% of them seen only once. There are 13 residues in the CDR3. V lost 4 bases to trimming and J lost 7 bases, with 14 bases between them. Germline V CDR1 and CDR2: SGHDT, YYEEEE. Sequenced material: CD4+ T cells from peripheral blood mononuclear cells, taken before pregnancy. The TCR comes from a female donor with multiple sclerosis, enrolled in a pregnancy study. The chain joins TRBV5-6 to TRBJ1-2; D possibly corresponds to TRBD1 (6 bases). The CDR3 region has the DNA TGTGCCAGCAGCCCAGGGGAAAAGGGTGGCTACACCTTC. It encodes CASSPGEKGGYTF.